Here is one TCR beta chain with its context. In assigning cohorts, the study relied on participant-reported clinical history. Original data processing: Amplification of reference gene primers provided the estimated nucleated cell counts. The assay was immunoSEQ multiplex PCR, and TCRdb's table has in-frame clones only and misses some. From that table come the V and J calls and clone size; the DNA was used to work out D and trimming. Of just over 300,000 clones in the sample, almost 90% are singletons; the top ten hold about 4.5%. This entry is derived from a study of blood T cell repertoires in COVID-19. Whole-study context: In each case, the material was cDNA or gDNA derived from T cells, B-cell-depleted T cells, or PBMCs.

CDR1 is MNHEY and CDR2 is SMNVEV in the germline V gene (reference sequence). V dropped 1 base and J dropped 2 bases, with 8 bases sitting between them. CDR3 length: 14 residues. The sequence was collected from a woman aged 18-35 years with acute COVID-19. What was sequenced was PBMCs or T cells enriched from blood (not recorded which). This chain links TRBV27 with TRBJ2-5; unclear D gene. CDR3 residues: CASSLFGPQETQYF. In DNA form, the CDR3 reads TGTGCCAGCAGTTTATTCGGTCCACAAGAGACCCAGTACTTC.